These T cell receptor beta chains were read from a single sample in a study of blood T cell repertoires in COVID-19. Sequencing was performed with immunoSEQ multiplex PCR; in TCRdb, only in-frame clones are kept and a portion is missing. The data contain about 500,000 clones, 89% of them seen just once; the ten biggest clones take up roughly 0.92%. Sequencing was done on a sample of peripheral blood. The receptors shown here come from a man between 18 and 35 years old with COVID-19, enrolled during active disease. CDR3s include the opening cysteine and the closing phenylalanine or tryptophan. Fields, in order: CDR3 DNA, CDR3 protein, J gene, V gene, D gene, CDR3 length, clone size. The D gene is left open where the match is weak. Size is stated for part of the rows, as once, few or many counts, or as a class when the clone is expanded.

CDR3 DNA: TGTGCCAGCAGCTTAGAGGGGGGGGCTCTCTCCTACAATGAGCAGTTCTTC
CDR3 protein: CASSLEGGALSYNEQFF
J gene: TRBJ2-1
V gene: TRBV7-2
D gene: .
CDR3 length: 17
clone size: once

CDR3 DNA: TGTGCCAGTAGTATAGCCGGGTACACTGAAGCTTTCTTT
CDR3 protein: CASSIAGYTEAFF
J gene: TRBJ1-1
V gene: TRBV19
D gene: .
CDR3 length: 13
clone size: .

CDR3 DNA: TGTGCCAGCGGTGAGAGGGGGAAAGAGACCCAGTACTTC
CDR3 protein: CASGERGKETQYF
J gene: TRBJ2-5
V gene: TRBV13
D gene: .
CDR3 length: 13
clone size: .

CDR3 DNA: TGTGCCAGCAGCCTTAGCGGGGGGGCCTTCCCCTCTGGGGCCAACGTCCTGACTTTC
CDR3 protein: CASSLSGGAFPSGANVLTF
J gene: TRBJ2-6
V gene: TRBV27
D gene: TRBD2
CDR3 length: 19
clone size: .

CDR3 DNA: TGTGCCAGCAGCAGGACTCGGGGGGGTAGCAATCAGCCCCAGCATTTT
CDR3 protein: CASSRTRGGSNQPQHF
J gene: TRBJ1-5
V gene: TRBV7-9
D gene: .
CDR3 length: 16
clone size: .

CDR3 DNA: TGCGCCAGCAGCCATCGACTAGCGGAAGAGACCCAGTACTTC
CDR3 protein: CASSHRLAEETQYF
J gene: TRBJ2-5
V gene: TRBV4-1
D gene: TRBD2
CDR3 length: 14
clone size: .

CDR3 DNA: TGTGCCAGCAGCTTAGATAGCGGGGGGTACAATGAGCAGTTCTTC
CDR3 protein: CASSLDSGGYNEQFF
J gene: TRBJ2-1
V gene: TRBV11-2
D gene: TRBD2
CDR3 length: 15
clone size: .

CDR3 DNA: TGCGCCAGCAGTGAGTCCCGGACCCAAGGGGATACTATCGAGCAGTACTTC
CDR3 protein: CASSESRTQGDTIEQYF
J gene: TRBJ2-7
V gene: TRBV10-1
D gene: .
CDR3 length: 17
clone size: once

CDR3 DNA: TGTGCCAGCAGCCAAGCTGGACAGGGAGAGACCCAGTACTTC
CDR3 protein: CASSQAGQGETQYF
J gene: TRBJ2-5
V gene: TRBV3-1/TRBV3-2
D gene: TRBD1
CDR3 length: 14
clone size: .

CDR3 DNA: TGTGCCAGCAGCTTGGGTGCGGGAGGGCCTGCTAATGAGCAGTTCTTC
CDR3 protein: CASSLGAGGPANEQFF
J gene: TRBJ2-1
V gene: TRBV5-4
D gene: TRBD2
CDR3 length: 16
clone size: .

CDR3 DNA: TGCAGCGTTAGGGGGCGCGGCGACACTGAAGCTTTCTTT
CDR3 protein: CSVRGRGDTEAFF
J gene: TRBJ1-1
V gene: TRBV29-1
D gene: TRBD1
CDR3 length: 13
clone size: once

CDR3 DNA: TGTGCTAGAGCGGGACAGGGGATAAGCAAAGAGACCCAGTACTTC
CDR3 protein: CARAGQGISKETQYF
J gene: TRBJ2-5
V gene: TRBV12-5
D gene: TRBD1
CDR3 length: 15
clone size: .

CDR3 DNA: TGTGCCAGCTCACCACCGGGACTAGCGGGGGCCGGGGCCGGGACCCAGTACTTC
CDR3 protein: CASSPPGLAGAGAGTQYF
J gene: TRBJ2-5
V gene: TRBV18
D gene: TRBD2
CDR3 length: 18
clone size: .

CDR3 DNA: TGTGCCTGGAGTGTACACAGGGTGGGCACTGAAGCTTTCTTT
CDR3 protein: CAWSVHRVGTEAFF
J gene: TRBJ1-1
V gene: TRBV30
D gene: .
CDR3 length: 14
clone size: .

CDR3 DNA: TGCGCCAGCAGCTTGGGACAGGCCAATTCACCCCTCCACTTT
CDR3 protein: CASSLGQANSPLHF
J gene: TRBJ1-6
V gene: TRBV5-1
D gene: .
CDR3 length: 14
clone size: .

CDR3 DNA: TGTGCCAGCTCACGGTCTGCGGTTTCAAACACCGGGGAGCTGTTTTTT
CDR3 protein: CASSRSAVSNTGELFF
J gene: TRBJ2-2
V gene: TRBV18
D gene: .
CDR3 length: 16
clone size: .

CDR3 DNA: TGTGCCTGGAGTGTAGGCGGCTCTGGAAACACCATATATTTT
CDR3 protein: CAWSVGGSGNTIYF
J gene: TRBJ1-3
V gene: TRBV30
D gene: .
CDR3 length: 14
clone size: .

CDR3 DNA: TGTGCCACCAGCAGAAGGAGCGGGAGCTTGGCCGGGGAGCTGTTTTTT
CDR3 protein: CATSRRSGSLAGELFF
J gene: TRBJ2-2
V gene: TRBV15
D gene: TRBD2
CDR3 length: 16
clone size: .

CDR3 DNA: TGTGCCAGCAGCTTAGCCCCTGGGGGCGGGAGCTCTAGTGAGCAGTTCTTC
CDR3 protein: CASSLAPGGGSSSEQFF
J gene: TRBJ2-1
V gene: TRBV7-2
D gene: .
CDR3 length: 17
clone size: .

CDR3 DNA: TGTGCCACCAGTGATAGTTTAGGGGCAGGGCTACAATACACCTTC
CDR3 protein: CATSDSLGAGLQYTF
J gene: TRBJ1-2
V gene: TRBV24-1
D gene: .
CDR3 length: 15
clone size: .

CDR3 DNA: TGTGCCACCAGCGAGAGGGGGGGAGGGATAGTCAGGCAGCCCCAGCATTTT
CDR3 protein: CATSERGGGIVRQPQHF
J gene: TRBJ1-5
V gene: TRBV15
D gene: .
CDR3 length: 17
clone size: .

CDR3 DNA: TGTGCCAGCAGCCAAGATGCGGGGAATGGCTACACCTTC
CDR3 protein: CASSQDAGNGYTF
J gene: TRBJ1-2
V gene: TRBV3-1/TRBV3-2
D gene: .
CDR3 length: 13
clone size: .

CDR3 DNA: TGCGCCAGCAGTGAGAGTTGGCGGGAGCAGACTAGCACAGATACGCAGTATTTT
CDR3 protein: CASSESWREQTSTDTQYF
J gene: TRBJ2-3
V gene: TRBV10-2
D gene: TRBD2
CDR3 length: 18
clone size: .

CDR3 DNA: TGTGCCACCAGTGGCCGACTAGACCTTACGCAGTATTTT
CDR3 protein: CATSGRLDLTQYF
J gene: TRBJ2-3
V gene: TRBV24-1
D gene: .
CDR3 length: 13
clone size: .

CDR3 DNA: TGTGCCAGCTCACCACAGGGGGGCAATCAGCCCCAGCATTTT
CDR3 protein: CASSPQGGNQPQHF
J gene: TRBJ1-5
V gene: TRBV18
D gene: .
CDR3 length: 14
clone size: few

CDR3 DNA: TGTGCCAGCAGCAAGATAAACAGCTACGAGCAGTACTTC
CDR3 protein: CASSKINSYEQYF
J gene: TRBJ2-7
V gene: TRBV11-2
D gene: .
CDR3 length: 13
clone size: .

CDR3 DNA: TGCAGCGTTGCTAGCACAGATACGCAGTATTTT
CDR3 protein: CSVASTDTQYF
J gene: TRBJ2-3
V gene: TRBV29-1
D gene: .
CDR3 length: 11
clone size: .

CDR3 DNA: TGTGCCAGCAGCTCCGGGACAGCAGGCTATGGCTACACCTTC
CDR3 protein: CASSSGTAGYGYTF
J gene: TRBJ1-2
V gene: TRBV7-9
D gene: TRBD1
CDR3 length: 14
clone size: .

CDR3 DNA: TGTGCCAGCAGTTCGACAGGGGATGAGACCCAGTACTTC
CDR3 protein: CASSSTGDETQYF
J gene: TRBJ2-5
V gene: TRBV12-3/TRBV12-4
D gene: TRBD1
CDR3 length: 13
clone size: once

CDR3 DNA: TGTGCCAGCAGTTTACACAGGACTAGCCGATCCTACGAGCAGTACTTC
CDR3 protein: CASSLHRTSRSYEQYF
J gene: TRBJ2-7
V gene: TRBV28
D gene: TRBD2
CDR3 length: 16
clone size: .

CDR3 DNA: TGTGCCAGCAGCTTATACGAGCGGGGCGCCTACGAGCAGTACTTC
CDR3 protein: CASSLYERGAYEQYF
J gene: TRBJ2-7
V gene: TRBV7-9
D gene: TRBD2
CDR3 length: 15
clone size: once

CDR3 DNA: TGTGCCACCAGTGATACCGGGACTAGCGGCAGCACAGATACGCAGTATTTT
CDR3 protein: CATSDTGTSGSTDTQYF
J gene: TRBJ2-3
V gene: TRBV24-1
D gene: TRBD2
CDR3 length: 17
clone size: .

CDR3 DNA: TGTGCCAGCACCCCGACGGAGAGCTCTGGAAACACCATATATTTT
CDR3 protein: CASTPTESSGNTIYF
J gene: TRBJ1-3
V gene: TRBV7-9
D gene: .
CDR3 length: 15
clone size: .

CDR3 DNA: TGTGCCAGCAGGGCGGCCGCAGTCGACGAGCAGTACTTC
CDR3 protein: CASRAAAVDEQYF
J gene: TRBJ2-7
V gene: TRBV6-5
D gene: .
CDR3 length: 13
clone size: .

CDR3 DNA: TGTGCCAGCAGCCAAGGCCTTACTAGCGCCGACACAGATACGCAGTATTTT
CDR3 protein: CASSQGLTSADTDTQYF
J gene: TRBJ2-3
V gene: TRBV14
D gene: TRBD2
CDR3 length: 17
clone size: .

CDR3 DNA: TGTGCCAGCAGCTTCGGTTCAGATACGCAGTATTTT
CDR3 protein: CASSFGSDTQYF
J gene: TRBJ2-3
V gene: TRBV7-9
D gene: .
CDR3 length: 12
clone size: .

CDR3 DNA: TGTGCCAGCAGCTTAATGGGACTCGAGGCAGATACGCAGTATTTT
CDR3 protein: CASSLMGLEADTQYF
J gene: TRBJ2-3
V gene: TRBV7-2
D gene: .
CDR3 length: 15
clone size: many

CDR3 DNA: TGCGCCAGCAGTGTGGCCCACATCGGGCAGCCCCAGCATTTT
CDR3 protein: CASSVAHIGQPQHF
J gene: TRBJ1-5
V gene: TRBV10-2
D gene: .
CDR3 length: 14
clone size: .

CDR3 DNA: TGCAGCGCCCACTCAGGGAACACCGGGGAGCTGTTTTTT
CDR3 protein: CSAHSGNTGELFF
J gene: TRBJ2-2
V gene: TRBV29-1
D gene: .
CDR3 length: 13
clone size: .

CDR3 DNA: TGTGCCAGCAGTGCGCCCACTAGCAAGTCCTACAATGAGCAGTTCTTC
CDR3 protein: CASSAPTSKSYNEQFF
J gene: TRBJ2-1
V gene: TRBV2
D gene: .
CDR3 length: 16
clone size: .

CDR3 DNA: TGTGCCAGCTCACCAACAGGTTCGGGCAAAAACATTCAGTACTTC
CDR3 protein: CASSPTGSGKNIQYF
J gene: TRBJ2-4
V gene: TRBV18
D gene: .
CDR3 length: 15
clone size: .

CDR3 DNA: TGTGCCAGCAGCTTAGCCCGGCAGGGTGTAAGGGAGACCCAGTACTTC
CDR3 protein: CASSLARQGVRETQYF
J gene: TRBJ2-5
V gene: TRBV11-2
D gene: .
CDR3 length: 16
clone size: .

CDR3 DNA: TGCGCGAGCAGAAGTACGGGTTCGAACACCGGGGAGCTGTTTTTT
CDR3 protein: CASRSTGSNTGELFF
J gene: TRBJ2-2
V gene: TRBV10-2
D gene: .
CDR3 length: 15
clone size: .

CDR3 DNA: TGTGCCAGCAGCTCCCGAGGGGGTGCTGAAGCTTTCTTT
CDR3 protein: CASSSRGGAEAFF
J gene: TRBJ1-1
V gene: TRBV7-8
D gene: .
CDR3 length: 13
clone size: .

CDR3 DNA: TGTGCCAGCTCAAGGACTATGAACACCGGGGAGCTGTTTTTT
CDR3 protein: CASSRTMNTGELFF
J gene: TRBJ2-2
V gene: TRBV18
D gene: .
CDR3 length: 14
clone size: once

CDR3 DNA: TGTGCCAGCTCACGGCGAGGACAGGGGGCCACTGAAGCTTTCTTT
CDR3 protein: CASSRRGQGATEAFF
J gene: TRBJ1-1
V gene: TRBV18
D gene: TRBD1
CDR3 length: 15
clone size: .

CDR3 DNA: TGTGCCAGCAGCCTCCTAGTGAGCACAGATACGCAGTATTTT
CDR3 protein: CASSLLVSTDTQYF
J gene: TRBJ2-3
V gene: TRBV7-2
D gene: .
CDR3 length: 14
clone size: .

CDR3 DNA: TGTGCCAGCAGCGTCCAGGGACAGGGGGGGACCGGGGAGCTGTTTTTT
CDR3 protein: CASSVQGQGGTGELFF
J gene: TRBJ2-2
V gene: TRBV9
D gene: TRBD1
CDR3 length: 16
clone size: .

CDR3 DNA: TGTGCCAGCAGTTCATCGGGCCTCGGTGGCAATCAGCCCCAGCATTTT
CDR3 protein: CASSSSGLGGNQPQHF
J gene: TRBJ1-5
V gene: TRBV27
D gene: .
CDR3 length: 16
clone size: .

CDR3 DNA: TGTGCCAGCAGCTTAGCGGTTGGAGGGGAAACTGAAGCTTTCTTT
CDR3 protein: CASSLAVGGETEAFF
J gene: TRBJ1-1
V gene: TRBV7-8
D gene: .
CDR3 length: 15
clone size: .

CDR3 DNA: TGTGCCATCAGCGCAGAGAGGTCGACAGGGTTCGGAAACACCATATATTTT
CDR3 protein: CAISAERSTGFGNTIYF
J gene: TRBJ1-3
V gene: TRBV10-3
D gene: TRBD1
CDR3 length: 17
clone size: .

CDR3 DNA: TGTGCCAGCAGCCAAGAGTTCGGGGAGGAGCAGTTCTTC
CDR3 protein: CASSQEFGEEQFF
J gene: TRBJ2-1
V gene: TRBV14
D gene: .
CDR3 length: 13
clone size: .

CDR3 DNA: TGCGCCAGCAGCCTCGGACAGGGGACAGATACGCAGTATTTT
CDR3 protein: CASSLGQGTDTQYF
J gene: TRBJ2-3
V gene: TRBV4-1
D gene: TRBD1
CDR3 length: 14
clone size: once